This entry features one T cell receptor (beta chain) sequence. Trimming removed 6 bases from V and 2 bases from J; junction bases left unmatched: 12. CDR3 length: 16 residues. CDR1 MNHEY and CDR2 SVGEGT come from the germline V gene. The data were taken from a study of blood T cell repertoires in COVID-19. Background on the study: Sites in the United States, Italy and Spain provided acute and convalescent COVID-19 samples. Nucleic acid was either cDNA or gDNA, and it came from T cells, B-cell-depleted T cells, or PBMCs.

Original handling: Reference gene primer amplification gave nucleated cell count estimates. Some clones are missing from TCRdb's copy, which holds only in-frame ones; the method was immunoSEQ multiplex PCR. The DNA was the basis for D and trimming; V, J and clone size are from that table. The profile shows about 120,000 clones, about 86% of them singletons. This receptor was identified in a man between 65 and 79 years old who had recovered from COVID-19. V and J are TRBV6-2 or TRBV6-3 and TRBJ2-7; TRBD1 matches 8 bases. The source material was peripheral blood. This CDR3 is CASSSPQGVIPYEQYF. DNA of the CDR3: TGTGCCAGCAGCTCCCCACAGGGGGTCATCCCCTACGAGCAGTACTTC.